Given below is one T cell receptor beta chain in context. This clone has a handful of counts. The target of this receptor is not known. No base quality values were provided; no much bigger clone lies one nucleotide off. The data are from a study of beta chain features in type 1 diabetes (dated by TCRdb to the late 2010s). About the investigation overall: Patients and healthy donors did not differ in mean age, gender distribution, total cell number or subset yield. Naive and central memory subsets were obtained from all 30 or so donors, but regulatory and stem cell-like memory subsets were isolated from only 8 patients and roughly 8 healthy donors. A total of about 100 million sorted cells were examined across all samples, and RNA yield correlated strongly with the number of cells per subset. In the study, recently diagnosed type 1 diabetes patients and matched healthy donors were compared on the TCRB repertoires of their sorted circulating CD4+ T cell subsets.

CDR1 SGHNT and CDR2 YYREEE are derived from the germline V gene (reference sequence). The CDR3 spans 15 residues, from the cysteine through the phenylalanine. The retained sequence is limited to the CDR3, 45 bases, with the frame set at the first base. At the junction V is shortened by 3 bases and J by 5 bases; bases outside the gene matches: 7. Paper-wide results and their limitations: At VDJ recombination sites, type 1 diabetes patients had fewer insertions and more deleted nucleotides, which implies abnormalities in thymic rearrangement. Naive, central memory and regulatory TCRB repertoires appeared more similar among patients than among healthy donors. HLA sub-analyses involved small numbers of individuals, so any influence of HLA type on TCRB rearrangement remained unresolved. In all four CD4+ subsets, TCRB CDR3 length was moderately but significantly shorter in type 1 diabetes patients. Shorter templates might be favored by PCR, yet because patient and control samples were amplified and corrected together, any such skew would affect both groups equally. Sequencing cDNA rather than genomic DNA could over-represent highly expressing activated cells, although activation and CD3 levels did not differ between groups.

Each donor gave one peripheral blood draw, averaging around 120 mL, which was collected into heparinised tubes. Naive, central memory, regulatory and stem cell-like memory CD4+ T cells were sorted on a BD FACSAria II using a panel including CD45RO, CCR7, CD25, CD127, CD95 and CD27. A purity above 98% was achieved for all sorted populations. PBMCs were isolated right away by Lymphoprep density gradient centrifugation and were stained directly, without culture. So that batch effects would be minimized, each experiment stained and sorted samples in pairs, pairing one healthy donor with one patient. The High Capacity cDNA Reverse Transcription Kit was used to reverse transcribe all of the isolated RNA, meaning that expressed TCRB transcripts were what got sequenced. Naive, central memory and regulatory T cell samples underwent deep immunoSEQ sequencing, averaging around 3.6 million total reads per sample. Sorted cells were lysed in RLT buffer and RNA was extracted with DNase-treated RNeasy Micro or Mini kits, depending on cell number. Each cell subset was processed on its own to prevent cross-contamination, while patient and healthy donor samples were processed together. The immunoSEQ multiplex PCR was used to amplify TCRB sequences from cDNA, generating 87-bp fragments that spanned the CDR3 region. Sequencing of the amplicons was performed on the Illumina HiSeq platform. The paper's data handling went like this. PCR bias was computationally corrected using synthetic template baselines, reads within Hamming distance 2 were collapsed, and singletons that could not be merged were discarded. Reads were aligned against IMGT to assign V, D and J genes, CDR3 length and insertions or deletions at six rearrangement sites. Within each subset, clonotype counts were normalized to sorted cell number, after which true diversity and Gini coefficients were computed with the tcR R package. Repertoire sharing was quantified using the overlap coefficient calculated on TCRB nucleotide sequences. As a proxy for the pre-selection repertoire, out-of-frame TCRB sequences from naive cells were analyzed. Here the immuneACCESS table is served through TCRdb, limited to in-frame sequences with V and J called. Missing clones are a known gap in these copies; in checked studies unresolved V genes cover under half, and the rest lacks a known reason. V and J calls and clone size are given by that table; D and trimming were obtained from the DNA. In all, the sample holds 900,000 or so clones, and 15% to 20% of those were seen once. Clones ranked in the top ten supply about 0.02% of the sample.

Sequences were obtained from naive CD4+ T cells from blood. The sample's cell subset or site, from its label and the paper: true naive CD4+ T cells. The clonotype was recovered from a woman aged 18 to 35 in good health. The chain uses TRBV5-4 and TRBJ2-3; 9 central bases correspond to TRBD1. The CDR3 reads CASSSTGQGEDTQYF. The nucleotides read TGTGCCAGCAGCTCGACGGGACAGGGTGAAGATACGCAGTATTTT.